The clone carrying this TCR beta chain was counted only a few times. What it binds is unknown. Clones were sequenced by immunoSEQ multiplex PCR, and TCRdb holds only the in-frame ones, with some missing. The sample has around 62,000 clones, roughly 80% seen once; the top ten hold 4.5% to 7%. The data derive from a study of PD-1 blockade in mismatch repair-deficient tumors. Every patient had mismatch repair deficiency by PCR or immunohistochemistry. A few pembrolizumab responders had their TCRs sequenced. Unmatched junction bases numbered 7, after V lost 6 bases and J lost 3 bases. Germline lookup yields CDR1 MNHNY and CDR2 SVGAGI (reference sequence). The CDR3 extends over 14 amino acids. Study results and caveats: Rapid post-treatment expansion, then contraction, generally preceding radiologic response, marked tumor-resident clones.

The V gene is TRBV6-6, the J gene TRBJ1-2; 7 bases are a match to TRBD1. The source of this sequence is an adult with mismatch repair-deficient cancer. The material sequenced was peripheral blood, taken 2 weeks after starting pembrolizumab. As DNA, the CDR3 is TGTGCCAGCAGCCTCGGACAGGACGACTATGGCTACACCTTC. Translated, it gives CASSLGQDDYGYTF.